The 31 T cell receptor beta chains below all came from one sample that was sequenced in a study of cytomegalovirus exposure and HLA in healthy donors. The PCR contained 60 Vbeta and 13 Jbeta primers. Measured with immunoSEQ multiplex PCR; TCRdb has only the in-frame clones, and not every one. Of approximately 77,000 clones in the sample, under 80% were seen once. Sequenced: PBMCs. The receptors shown here come from a man aged 60 to 69 in good health and CMV-seropositive.

This clone was counted between two and nine times. V usage is TRBV9 and J usage is TRBJ2-7; 11 bases map to TRBD2. Per the germline V gene, CDR1 is SGDLS and CDR2 is YYNGEE. V lost 0 bases to trimming and J lost 3 bases; unmatched junction nucleotides: 2. This CDR3 has 15 amino acids. CDR3 amino acids: CASSVEGLADYEQYF. CDR3 DNA: TGTGCCAGCAGCGTAGAGGGACTAGCGGACTACGAGCAGTACTTC.

The rearrangement uses TRBV7-2 and TRBJ2-7; TRBD1 agrees at 12 bases. The germline V gene has CDR1 SGHTA and CDR2 FQGNSA. With V trimmed by 5 bases and J by 5 bases, 7 bases remained unmatched. The CDR3 is 15 amino acids. CDR3 in DNA: TGTGCCAGCAGCCAGACCGGGACAGGGGGCCACGAGCAGTACTTC. Its translation is CASSQTGTGGHEQYF.

This rearrangement joins TRBV30 to TRBJ2-5; 8 bases are a match to TRBD1. Unmatched junction bases numbered 15, after V lost 0 bases and J lost 0 bases. From germline, CDR1 is GTSNPN and CDR2 SVGIG (reference sequence). The CDR3 has 19 amino acids. The chain's CDR3 is CAWSVTGGWGPKNQETQYF. CDR3 in DNA: TGTGCCTGGAGTGTAACAGGGGGGTGGGGCCCAAAAAACCAAGAGACCCAGTACTTC.

This clone occurred once. This chain links TRBV2 with TRBJ2-1, with 14 positions matching TRBD2. V trimming: 10 bases; J trimming: 3 bases; junction bases outside the gene matches: 14. CDR1 is SNHLY, CDR2 FYNNEI, per germline. The CDR3 loop spans 18 amino acids. The CDR3 sequence: CANLGLTSGRAFYNEQFF. The CDR3 DNA reads TGTGCCAACCTGGGTCTGACTAGCGGGAGGGCCTTCTACAATGAGCAGTTCTTC.

The chain employs TRBV5-1 and TRBJ2-7; 11 positions match TRBD1. V was pared by 3 bases and J by 5 bases, with 10 bases of the junction left unmatched. The CDR3 is made up of 16 amino acids. The germline V gene has CDR1 SGHRS and CDR2 YFSETQ. The CDR3 is CASSSYRDRGSHEQYF. CDR3 nucleotides: TGCGCCAGCAGCTCGTACCGGGACAGGGGGTCCCACGAGCAGTACTTC.

V usage is TRBV10-3 and J usage is TRBJ2-1; 7 bases match TRBD2. Germline assignment: CDR1 ENHRY and CDR2 SYGVKD. V lost 8 bases, J lost 2 bases, and 0 bases stayed unmatched. CDR3 length: 12 amino acids. The chain's CDR3 is CAIGGAYNEQFF. The CDR3 region has the DNA TGTGCCATCGGGGGGGCCTACAATGAGCAGTTCTTC.

The chain has TRBV30 and TRBJ1-2; unclear D gene. V dropped 8 bases and J dropped 4 bases, with 11 bases sitting between them. Germline V gene data show CDR1 as GTSNPN and CDR2 as SVGIG (reference sequence). This CDR3 spans 11 amino acids. The DNA of the CDR3 is TGTGCCCAGAGACAAACCTATGGCTACACCTTC. Protein product: CAQRQTYGYTF.

The chain recombines TRBV19 with TRBJ2-2, with 11 bases that match TRBD1. Trimming at V came to 1 base and at J to 6 bases, leaving 1 base not matched to a gene. The CDR3 has 15 amino acids. Germline CDR1 is LNHDA and CDR2 is SQIVND (reference sequence). The CDR3 region is CASSIGTGGAGELFF. The CDR3 coding sequence is TGTGCCAGTAGTATAGGGACAGGGGGCGCCGGGGAGCTGTTTTTT.

This sequence joins TRBV5-6 and TRBJ2-1; 7 bases agree with TRBD2. The CDR3 covers 16 residues. Germline V lookup: CDR1 SGHDT, CDR2 YYEEEE. Germline trimming cut 4 bases from V and 0 bases from J; bases unmatched to any gene: 7. For the CDR3, the DNA is TGTGCCAGCAGCCTGAACGGGGGGTCCTCCTACAATGAGCAGTTCTTC. This sequence encodes CASSLNGGSSYNEQFF.

The V call is TRBV6-1, the J call TRBJ2-1; 9 bases agree with TRBD1. V lost 2 bases and J lost 8; bases outside the gene matches: 10. The CDR3 loop spans 16 amino acids. Germline-derived CDR1 and CDR2 are MNHNS and SASEGT. The CDR3 loop is CASSEFDRGIRHEQFF. The CDR3 coding sequence is TGTGCCAGCAGTGAATTCGACAGGGGGATCCGCCATGAGCAGTTCTTC.

V usage is TRBV7-8 and J usage is TRBJ1-2; D is ambiguous. V lost 5 bases to trimming and J lost 3 bases, with 10 bases between them. The CDR3 spans 13 residues. The germline V gene has CDR1 SGHVS and CDR2 FQNEAQ. The CDR3 sequence is CASSLTRDYGYTF. CDR3 nucleotide sequence: TGTGCCAGCAGCCTTACGAGGGACTATGGCTACACCTTC.

This clone was counted only a few times. The chain joins TRBV7-2 to TRBJ1-5, with D unresolved. This CDR3 region has 13 residues. Per germline, CDR1 SGHTA and CDR2 FQGNSA. Trimming removed 1 base at V and 5 bases at J, with 6 bases between. The CDR3 coding sequence is TGTGCCAGCAGCTTAGAATTAGATCAGCCCCAGCATTTT. Translated: CASSLELDQPQHF.

V is TRBV5-1 and J is TRBJ1-2; D might be TRBD1 (5 bases). Germline V gene lookup returns CDR1 SGHRS and CDR2 YFSETQ. V gave up 5 bases and J gave up 5 bases, with 13 bases separating them. This CDR3 contains 13 residues. CDR3 DNA sequence: TGCGCCAGCAGTAAGACAGATAGTTATGGCTACACCTTC. Translating gives CASSKTDSYGYTF.

This rearrangement joins TRBV6-1 to TRBJ1-2; maybe TRBD1 (5 bases). Germline V gene lookup returns CDR1 MNHNS and CDR2 SASEGT. V shed 7 bases and J shed 0 bases, with 12 bases lying between them. The CDR3 covers 14 residues. CDR3 DNA sequence: TGTGCCAGCACTCTCGGAGGGGCTAACTATGGCTACACCTTC. Translated, it gives CASTLGGANYGYTF.

CDR3 nucleotide sequence: TGTGCCACTTCCCAGGGGCCCACGAGCATTCAGTACTTC. Encoded protein: CATSQGPTSIQYF. This chain uses TRBV7-9 with TRBJ2-4; D may be TRBD1 (6 bases). This CDR3 is 13 amino acids long. Germline V gives CDR1 SEHNR, CDR2 FQNEAQ (reference sequence). Trimming stripped 10 bases from V and 9 bases from J, with 19 bases between.

This clone came up a few times. The rearrangement uses TRBV30 and TRBJ1-1, with D possibly TRBD1 on 6 matching bases. The germline gives CDR1 GTSNPN, CDR2 SVGIG (reference sequence). This CDR3 is 12 amino acids long. Trimming cost V 1 base and J 7 bases, with 10 bases left between them. CDR3 sequence reads: CAWSGQGSEAFF. CDR3 nucleotide sequence: TGTGCCTGGAGTGGGCAGGGGAGTGAAGCTTTCTTT.

The chain couples TRBV29-1 to TRBJ2-3, with D tentatively TRBD1 (6 bases). V lost 7 bases and J 1 base, leaving 18 bases between the germline ends. This CDR3 comprises 15 residues. CDR1 is SQVTM and CDR2 is ANQGSEA in the germline V gene. CDR3 coding DNA: TGCAGCGGAGGAACCACAGGGTTACGCACAGATACGCAGTATTTT. This gives the protein CSGGTTGLRTDTQYF.

V and J are TRBV10-1 and TRBJ1-3; tentatively, D is TRBD1 (6 bases). The CDR3 contains 15 residues. CDR1 is WNHNN, CDR2 SYGVQD, per germline (reference sequence). Trimming removed 7 bases at V and 2 bases at J, with 15 bases between. CDR3 sequence (DNA): TGCGCCAGCATCCAGGTGGACAGAACTGGAAACACCATATATTTT. This codes for CASIQVDRTGNTIYF.

The rearrangement uses TRBV30 and TRBJ1-1; 9 bases match TRBD1. The germline V gene encodes CDR1 GTSNPN and CDR2 SVGIG (reference sequence). The V segment lost 5 bases and the J segment 5 bases; nucleotides outside the gene matches: 12. The CDR3 has 15 amino acids. The CDR3 region is CAWGPSGQGWTEAFF. The DNA for the CDR3 is TGTGCCTGGGGCCCTTCGGGACAGGGTTGGACTGAAGCTTTCTTT.

V gene TRBV14 combines with J gene TRBJ2-3; maybe TRBD2 (7 bases). The CDR3 length is 16 residues. Trimming removed 1 base at V and 5 bases at J, with 16 bases between. Per germline, CDR1 SGHDN and CDR2 FVKESK. The chain's CDR3 is CASSQGRGGQKDTQYF. CDR3 in DNA: TGTGCCAGCAGCCAAGGGAGGGGGGGCCAGAAAGATACGCAGTATTTT.

This sequence joins TRBV4-3 and TRBJ1-2; D is uncertain. The CDR3 loop spans 15 amino acids. Germline V CDR1 and CDR2: LGHNA, YSLEER. With 1 base removed from V and 3 bases from J, the gap between germline ends came to 12 bases. For the CDR3, the DNA is TGCGCCAGCAGCCAAGTGTGGGCAGAAGACTATGGCTACACCTTC. This encodes CASSQVWAEDYGYTF.

The chain combines TRBV5-8 with TRBJ1-5; D might be TRBD1 (6 bases). V was shortened by 0 bases and J by 7 bases, with 11 bases between the two germline ends. There are 14 residues in the CDR3. In germline, CDR1 is SGHTS, CDR2 YDEGEE. This CDR3 is CASSLEGTIQPQHF. For the CDR3, the DNA is TGTGCCAGCAGCTTGGAAGGGACAATACAGCCCCAGCATTTT.

This chain joins TRBV19 and TRBJ1-2, with 10 bases fitting TRBD1. The germline V gene has CDR1 LNHDA and CDR2 SQIVND (reference sequence). The junction had 8 bases not matched to a gene; V was cut back by 3 bases and J by 4 bases. This CDR3 region has 16 residues. The DNA of the CDR3 is TGTGCCAGTAGTATGGGACAGGGGTTTTTGGGCTATGGCTACACCTTC. Its translation: CASSMGQGFLGYGYTF.

This clone was detected once. The chain has TRBV10-3 and TRBJ2-3; 11 bases are a match to TRBD1. V lost 4 bases, J lost 4 bases, and 4 bases stayed unmatched. CDR3 length equals 15 residues. Germline V gene lookup returns CDR1 ENHRY and CDR2 SYGVKD. CDR3 nucleotide sequence: TGTGCCATCAGTGGCCGGGACAGGGGGGCAGATACGCAGTATTTT. Protein product: CAISGRDRGADTQYF.

This clone has only a few counts. The gene calls are TRBV4-2 and TRBJ1-2, with D perhaps TRBD1 (6 bases). Trimming pared 3 bases from V and 7 bases from J, leaving 15 bases between. Looked up from germline, CDR1 is LGHNA and CDR2 is YNFKEQ. The CDR3 consists of 14 residues. As DNA, the CDR3 is TGTGCCAGCAGCCATACGTCAGGGGCTGGTGGCTACACCTTC. It is translated as CASSHTSGAGGYTF.

With respect to this clone: Different DNA sequences within this sample yield the same CDR3. The chain couples TRBV5-6 to TRBJ1-2; D gene ambiguous. The CDR3 sequence is 13 residues long. Between the trimmed V and J ends, which lost 0 bases and 4 bases, there was a span of 7 bases. Germline V lookup: CDR1 SGHDT, CDR2 YYEEEE. Here the CDR3 reads CASSLERSYGYTF. The DNA of the CDR3 is TGTGCCAGCAGCTTGGAAAGGAGCTATGGCTACACCTTC.

The V and J genes are TRBV5-1 and TRBJ2-1, with 14 bases lining up with TRBD2. V was pared by 2 bases and J by 12 bases, with 10 bases of the junction left unmatched. Germline-derived CDR1 and CDR2 are SGHRS and YFSETQ. The CDR3 spans 16 residues. CDR3 sequence reads: CASSLTSGTSGSWQFF. CDR3 coding DNA: TGCGCCAGCAGCTTAACCTCCGGGACTAGCGGGAGCTGGCAGTTCTTC.

Regarding this clone: Within the sample, other DNA sequences also encode this same CDR3. This chain links TRBV5-6 with TRBJ2-1; 7 bases agree with TRBD1. The length of the CDR3 is 15 residues. Germline trimming cut 5 bases from V and 3 bases from J; bases unmatched to any gene: 8. Germline V gives CDR1 SGHDT, CDR2 YYEEEE. The CDR3 is CASRPTGVGYNEQFF. The DNA for the CDR3 is TGTGCCAGCAGGCCTACAGGGGTCGGCTACAATGAGCAGTTCTTC.

The rearrangement links TRBV6-5 to TRBJ2-1, with 10 bases lining up with TRBD2. From germline, CDR1 is MNHEY and CDR2 SVGAGI. The V segment lost 8 bases and the J segment 6 bases; nucleotides outside the gene matches: 7. The CDR3 runs to 14 residues. CDR3 DNA sequence: TGTGCCAGCCATAGCGGGAGGCCCCCCAATGAGCAGTTCTTC. Amino acids: CASHSGRPPNEQFF.

The chain recombines TRBV21-1 with TRBJ2-7; the DNA was not used to check the table's D call, TRBD2. TRBV21-1 is flagged as a pseudogene. The CDR3 consists of 12 residues. The CDR3 reads CASLAETYEQYF. The CDR3 bases are TGTGCCAGCTTAGCGGAGACCTACGAGCAGTACTTC.

The genes are TRBV11-2 and TRBJ2-1, with unresolved D. Germline values: CDR1 SGHAT, CDR2 FQNNGV. V lost 0 bases and J lost 8, with 8 bases in between. The CDR3 totals 13 residues. The CDR3 DNA follows: TGTGCCAGCAGCTTAGATTTGGGCCATGAGCAGTTCTTC. Translation gives CASSLDLGHEQFF.